This T cell receptor (beta chain) stems from a study of blood T cell repertoires in COVID-19. Per the original methods: Reference gene primer amplification gave estimated nucleated cell counts. TCRdb keeps only in-frame clones here, not all; method: immunoSEQ multiplex PCR. The D gene and trimming were derived from the DNA, and the V and J assignments and clone size from that table. The sample has about 250,000 clones, 70% to 90% seen once; the top ten hold 0.99%. With 4 bases removed from V and 0 bases from J, the gap between germline ends came to 12 bases. Germline assignment: CDR1 LNHDA and CDR2 SQIVND (reference sequence). The CDR3 sequence is 15 residues long.

The specimen was peripheral blood. This chain uses TRBV19 with TRBJ1-1; D gene uncertain. The TCR was taken from a woman aged 40 to 55 who had recovered from COVID-19. CDR3 in DNA: TGTGCCAGTAGTAAAGGAGGGAACTTGAACACTGAAGCTTTCTTT. It specifies CASSKGGNLNTEAFF. The variable domain in full, completed from reference TRBV19 and TRBJ1-1, reads DGGITQSPKYLFRKEGQNVTLSCEQNLNHDAMYWYRQDPGQGLRLIYYSQIVNDFQKGDIAEGYSVSREKKESFPLTVTSAQKNPTAFYLCASSKGGNLNTEAFFGQGTRLTVV.